This T cell receptor (beta chain) comes out of a study of regulatory T cells in long-lasting Graves disease. Study at large: For under 3 months, newly diagnosed Graves' patients had been taking antithyroid drugs. General study points: The study examined only peripheral blood, not thyroid tissue.

The time point here: newly diagnosed GD, antithyroid drugs for less than 3 months. PBMC-extracted RNA yielded the TCR library. CDR3-region Arm-PCR and iRepertoire HTBI primers produced the TCR beta libraries. As processed by the authors: From all samples, identification returned 12 to 15 TRBJ and just over 60 TRBV segments. One entry per CDR3 protein, called by TCRdb with MiXCR from the multiplex PCR reads. The V and J calls and clone size come from TCRdb's table, not from the authors' own analysis. The sample shows 350,000 to 400,000 distinct CDR3 sequences, roughly 16% of them seen only once. This clonotype was recorded many times. No antigen is known for it. The sequence was obtained from a female donor with Graves disease. Sequences were derived from peripheral blood mononuclear cells (PBMCs), sampled at new diagnosis, from a patient treated with antithyroid drugs.

The CDR3 DNA sequence: TGTGCCAGCACCATTCTCGGCACTGAAGCTTTCTTT. As protein: CASTILGTEAFF. The chain recombines TRBV12-3 or TRBV12-4 with TRBJ1-1; no definite D call. The length of the CDR3 is 12 residues. V dropped 7 bases and J dropped 4 bases, with 10 bases sitting between them.